This T cell receptor (beta chain) stems from a study of vaccination and CD4 T cells after COVID-19 (dated by TCRdb to the early 2020s). Study-level background: In the convalescent cohort there were six males and four females, among whom were two Hispanic individuals, seven Caucasians, two Asians and one multiracial person. Each participant got two doses of either the Pfizer-BioNTech BNT162b2 vaccine (n=8) or the Moderna mRNA-1273 vaccine (n=2). Control cultures received a CEFX viral epitope pool as the positive control, an HIV-1 Nef peptide pool as the negative control, or no peptide. The cultures were stimulated with overlapping spike peptide pools from SARS-CoV-2 and from the common cold coronaviruses HCoV-NL63, HCoV-OC43 and HCoV-229E. The time from the second vaccine dose to post-vaccine blood sampling had a median of roughly 79 days and ranged from about 14 to 250 days. Memory CD4+ T cell crossreactivity between SARS-CoV-2 and common cold coronavirus spike proteins was assessed at the TCR clonotype level in an earlier paper using these donors. Post-COVID blood samples were collected from convalescent patients a median of roughly 100 days after diagnosis, with a range of roughly 30 to 170 days. In under 13 COVID-19 convalescent patients and a few infection-naive healthy vaccine recipients, researchers compared the spike-specific CD4+ TCR repertoire from before mRNA vaccination with the repertoire from after. Beyond this particular receptor, the publication reports: Nearly all vaccine-specific clones in convalescent patients (304 of 307) were mono-reactive for SARS-CoV-2 spike rather than cross-reactive with common cold coronaviruses. The study included relatively few convalescent patients and did not analyze early timepoints after natural infection. Among convalescent patients, a median roughly 84% of the SARS-CoV-2-reactive clones seen after vaccination appeared only after vaccination, which suggests priming specific to the vaccine. Although the median number of SARS-CoV-2-reactive clonotypes went up from 21 after infection to 38 after vaccination, the increase was not significant.

On this clonotype: Its antigen is still unknown. No base quality information exists; no much larger clone differs at one position.

The sample's treatment or condition, from its label and the paper: approximately 9-day PBMC culture with coronavirus spike peptide pools or control peptides (ViraFEST assay). CD4+ T cells from unexposed donors were collected before the COVID-19 pandemic (2011-2018). The study used the ViraFEST assay, which expanded antigen-specific T cells with peptide pools and then identified expanded clonotypes by TCR sequencing. Each well held 2 million to 2.5 million PBMCs cultured with roughly 10 ug/ml peptide pools in IMDM containing 5% human AB serum and around 10 IU/ml IL-2. On days 3 and 7, half of the culture medium was replaced with fresh IL-2-containing medium. After more than 8 days of culture, CD4+ T cells were isolated by negative selection using the EasySep CD4+ T cell isolation kit. As far as cell numbers permitted, CD4+ T cells from unexposed donors were tested for reactivity against SARS-CoV-2 S and N as well as four spike pools from common cold coronaviruses. Ficoll-Paque Plus gradient centrifugation was used to isolate PBMCs from whole blood, and the isolated PBMCs were then either used fresh or cryopreserved at -140C. Triplicate wells were generally used for each culture condition. The leukapheresis product for the unexposed donors was obtained through commercial purchase.

From the cysteine up to the phenylalanine, the CDR3 has a length of 13 residues. Only the CDR3 DNA is retained, 39 bases long and in frame from the first base. The germline V gene encodes CDR1 KGHSH and CDR2 LQKENI. Clipping removes 4 bases from V and 3 bases from J, with 1 as the unmatched junction base count. The method was PCR. TCR sequencing of DNA from cultured CD4+ T cells used the Oncomine TCR Beta short-read assay at the Johns Hopkins FTIC core. The QIAamp micro DNA kit was used to extract genomic DNA from the cultured CD4+ T cells. Oncomine TCR Beta libraries made from cultured CD4+ T cells were pooled using unique dual indexes and sequenced on an Illumina iSeq 100. The paper's processing steps were these. Non-productive sequences were removed, and CDR3s that did not start with C, did not end with F or W, or were shorter than 7 amino acids were discarded. The MANAFEST web application identified antigen-specific clonotypes by comparing peptide-stimulated wells against reference wells and other culture wells. Positive clones required FDR below 0.05, an odds ratio above 5, and productive frequency above 0.1% in at least two of three replicate wells. A clonotype counted as cross-reactive if it showed significant expansion both in the SARS-CoV-2 spike wells and in at least one common cold coronavirus spike condition. Similarity between CDR3 sequences was evaluated in R version 3.6.1 using Levenshtein distances (stringdist) and unrooted phylogenetic trees (ape). TCRdb passed the public sequencing reads through fastp at Q25 and MiXCR, retaining productive beta sequences. Rows are unified per CDR3 protein, each entry keeping the most common DNA and genes. What appears here as the V and J calls and clone size reflects TCRdb's work, not the paper's. The sample includes under 7,000 distinct CDR3 sequences, with 25% to 35% observed a single time. Clones ranked in the top ten supply around 29% of the sample.

The sequenced material came from CD4+ T cells from blood, cultured in vitro. This chain joins TRBV18 to TRBJ2-5; 8 central nucleotides agree with TRBD1. The source of this sequence is a human donor in good health. At the DNA level, the sequence is TGTGCCAGCTCACTACAGGGGGAAGAGACCCAGTACTTC. Translated, it gives CASSLQGEETQYF.